These 28 T cell receptor beta chains came from one sample sequenced in a study of T cells in Graves' hyperthyroidism and ophthalmopathy. RNA transcripts provided the source from which TCR beta CDR3 regions were amplified. The TCR CDR3 first-round RT-PCR relied on the HTBI primer set. TCRdb re-called the multiplex PCR reads with MiXCR, one entry per CDR3 protein. Of 600,000 to 900,000 distinct CDR3 sequences listed, around 15% are singletons. The sequencing sample was made of blood. Source of these receptors: a man aged 18 to 30 with Graves' hyperthyroidism.

This clonotype has a count of ten or more. The CDR3 bases are TGTGCCAGCAGCGGGGACACCCATCTCACAGATACGCAGTATTTT. Its protein is CASSGDTHLTDTQYF. The chain recombines TRBV6-2 or TRBV6-3 with TRBJ2-3, with D perhaps matching TRBD1 (6 bases). The CDR3 extends over 15 amino acids. V lost 6 bases and J 2 bases, leaving 15 bases between the germline ends. Germline CDR1 is MNHEY and CDR2 is SVGEGT.

This clonotype was observed many times. This sequence joins TRBV2 and TRBJ2-1, with 8 positions matching TRBD2. The length of the CDR3 is 12 residues. Germline assignment: CDR1 SNHLY and CDR2 FYNNEI. V was clipped by 9 bases and J by 9 bases; unmatched bases: 7. The CDR3, as DNA: TGTGCCAGAAAGCGGGAGACGGGTGAGCAGTTCTTC. This codes for CARKRETGEQFF.

This chain uses TRBV12-3 or TRBV12-4 with TRBJ2-7; 10 nucleotides agree with TRBD1. The CDR3 totals 15 residues. Unmatched junction bases numbered 5, after V lost 6 bases and J lost 0 bases. In DNA form, the CDR3 reads TGTGCCAGCAGGTCCGGGACAGGGGCCTCCTACGAGCAGTACTTC. Translating gives CASRSGTGASYEQYF.

This chain connects TRBV20-1 to TRBJ2-1; 8 nucleotides match TRBD2. Trimming at V came to 8 bases and at J to 6 bases, leaving 9 bases not matched to a gene. CDR3 length: 13 amino acids. Germline V gives CDR1 DFQATT, CDR2 SNEGSKA (reference sequence). CDR3 residues: CSIGLATSNEQFF. CDR3 in DNA: TGCAGTATTGGACTAGCCACTAGCAATGAGCAGTTCTTC.

This clonotype was seen only a few times. The CDR3 DNA is TGTGCCAGCAACCCGGGACTAGCGGCCGGGGAGCTGTTTTTT. As protein: CASNPGLAAGELFF. The V call is TRBV12-3 or TRBV12-4, the J call TRBJ2-2, with 11 bases fitting TRBD2. The CDR3 is 14 amino acids. Germline trimming cut 7 bases from V and 6 bases from J; bases unmatched to any gene: 4.

The table lists this clonotype with a few counts. Germline is not matched at one junction end, which may reflect a read error. This chain joins TRBV2 and TRBJ2-2; a possible D gene is TRBD1 (5 bases). This CDR3 has 15 amino acids. Germline CDR1 reads SNHLY; CDR2 reads FYNNEI. The CDR3 sequence: CAISAVGQNTGELFF. DNA of the CDR3: TGTGCCATCAGTGCCGTCGGACAGAACACCGGGGAGCTGTTTTTT.

This clonotype was seen ten or more times. This chain links TRBV12-3 or TRBV12-4 with TRBJ1-5, with unresolved D. The CDR3 is 13 residues long. Trimming stripped 1 base from V and 7 bases from J, with 8 bases between. The CDR3 nucleotides read TGTGCCAGCAGTTTAGTAGGGAACCAGCCCCAGCATTTT. This sequence encodes CASSLVGNQPQHF.

V is TRBV5-1 and J is TRBJ1-1; 10 positions agree with TRBD1. CDR1 and CDR2 (germline): SGHRS, YFSETQ. This CDR3 is 15 amino acids long. Germline trimming cut 3 bases from V and 7 bases from J; bases unmatched to any gene: 9. CDR3 residues: CASSWFGTGVGEAFF. The CDR3 DNA is TGCGCCAGCAGCTGGTTTGGGACAGGGGTCGGTGAAGCTTTCTTT.

In its sample, this clonotype was seen many times. The chain is built from TRBV28 and TRBJ2-1, with 14 bases that match TRBD2. The germline gives CDR1 MDHEN, CDR2 SYDVKM. With 8 bases clipped from V and 8 bases from J, the junction kept 11 bases outside the gene matches. This CDR3 has 16 residues. CDR3 sequence: CASAEAGTSGSHEQFF. The CDR3 DNA is TGTGCCAGCGCCGAGGCCGGGACTAGCGGGAGCCATGAGCAGTTCTTC. Using reference TRBV28 and TRBJ2-1 for the parts outside the CDR3, the full variable domain is DVKVTQSSRYLVKRTGEKVFLECVQDMDHENMFWYRQDPGLGLRLIYFSYDVKMKEKGDIPEGYSVSREKKERFSLILESASTNQTSMYLCASAEAGTSGSHEQFFGPGTRLTVL.

This clonotype was observed a handful of times. The chain has TRBV7-2 and TRBJ1-5; TRBD1 aligns across 9 bases. The CDR3 length is 14 residues. Germline V gives CDR1 SGHTA, CDR2 FQGNSA. The V segment lost 4 bases and the J segment 12 bases; nucleotides outside the gene matches: 10. The CDR3 DNA reads TGTGCCAGCAGCTCCTGGACAGGGGCGGTAGGCCAGCATTTT. It specifies CASSSWTGAVGQHF.

This chain links TRBV2 with TRBJ1-2, with 8 bases lining up with TRBD1. The CDR3 sequence is 12 residues long. CDR1 is SNHLY, CDR2 FYNNEI, per germline. V shed 8 bases, J shed 6 bases, and the junction held 5 bases outside the gene matches. CDR3 residues: CASGQGRDGYTF. CDR3 coding DNA: TGTGCCAGCGGACAGGGAAGGGATGGCTACACCTTC.

This clonotype has just a few counts. CDR3 protein: CASSQDSGPANEKLFF. The CDR3 DNA follows: TGCGCCAGCAGCCAAGACTCTGGACCGGCTAATGAAAAACTGTTTTTT. J is TRBJ1-4 and V is TRBV4-1; D unresolved. This CDR3 spans 16 amino acids. Germline V CDR1 and CDR2: MGHRA, YSYEKL. The V end lost 0 bases, the J end lost 3 bases, and 11 bases lay between the germline ends.

As to this clonotype: A read error may be the cause here, since a much bigger clone is one base away. This rearrangement joins TRBV12-3 or TRBV12-4 to TRBJ2-7; D gene unclear. The CDR3 runs 15 residues. V shed 5 bases and J shed 5 bases, with 19 bases lying between them. Written as DNA, the CDR3 is TGTGCCAGCAGTCAATCTGGACCCCCACCCCACGAGCAGTACTTC. Protein sequence: CASSQSGPPPHEQYF.

Only a few counts were recorded for this clonotype. V usage is TRBV12-3 or TRBV12-4 and J usage is TRBJ1-4, with 7 nucleotides matching TRBD1. The trim removed 6 bases at V and 8 bases at J, leaving 6 bases unmatched. This CDR3 comprises 13 residues. CDR3 DNA sequence: TGTGCCAGCAGGGGGACAGCGAACGAAAAACTGTTTTTT. Amino acids: CASRGTANEKLFF.

The rearrangement joins TRBV27 to TRBJ2-3; no definite D call. The CDR3 covers 14 residues. Trimming shortened V by 7 bases and J by 6 bases, and 17 bases separated the two germline ends. Germline V gives CDR1 MNHEY, CDR2 SMNVEV (reference sequence). The CDR3 here is CASMSISSEDTQYF. The CDR3 DNA is TGTGCCAGCATGTCGATCTCCTCGGAGGATACGCAGTATTTT.

In DNA, the CDR3 is TGTGCCAGTAGTTCGACACGGGGGACGGAGCAGTTCTTC. It is translated as CASSSTRGTEQFF. The chain has TRBV19 and TRBJ2-1; tentatively, D is TRBD2 (6 bases). Trimming shortened V by 5 bases and J by 10 bases, and 15 bases separated the two germline ends. Germline V gene sequence: CDR1 LNHDA, CDR2 SQIVND (reference sequence). This CDR3 is 13 amino acids long.

This clonotype was seen a few times. The J gene is TRBJ2-7, the V gene TRBV6-1, with TRBD2 matching over 7 bases. With V trimmed by 5 bases and J by 7 bases, 14 bases remained unmatched. This CDR3 contains 15 residues. CDR1 and CDR2 from the germline V gene are MNHNS and SASEGT. The DNA for the CDR3 is TGTGCCAGCAGTATTCTAGCGGCTTCATTCGCGGAGCAGTACTTC. This sequence encodes CASSILAASFAEQYF.

The chain links TRBV28 to TRBJ2-5; 7 nucleotides align to TRBD2. Germline V gives CDR1 MDHEN, CDR2 SYDVKM. The V gene end was trimmed by 6 bases and the J gene end by 4 bases; junction bases not matched to a gene: 8. This CDR3 has 14 residues. DNA for the CDR3: TGTGCCAGCAGCCCGGCGCGCGGGAGAGAGACCCAGTACTTC. This encodes CASSPARGRETQYF.

This clonotype was detected many times. The chain carries TRBV6-2 or TRBV6-3 and TRBJ2-7; D tentatively reads TRBD1 or TRBD2 (5 bases each). The CDR3 totals 14 residues. The germline gives CDR1 MNHEY, CDR2 SVGEGT. Trimming pared 6 bases from V and 7 bases from J, leaving 19 bases between. The CDR3 DNA sequence: TGTGCCAGCAGACAACCCCCCGGGGCCGGGGAGCAGTACTTC. It is translated as CASRQPPGAGEQYF.

A few counts support this clonotype. One end of the junction is discordant with germline, which a read error may explain. The chain joins TRBV27 to TRBJ1-5; D may be TRBD1 (6 bases). Germline loops: CDR1 MNHEY, CDR2 SMNVEV (reference sequence). The CDR3 consists of 15 residues. This chain's CDR3 is CASSHDRLNVQSQHF. The CDR3 DNA is TGTGCCAGCAGCCACGACAGGCTTAACGTTCAGTCCCAGCATTTT.

This clonotype was counted at least ten times. The J gene is TRBJ2-7, the V gene TRBV2; D not certain. This CDR3 has 14 amino acids. The V gene lost 6 bases and the J gene lost 3 bases, with 15 bases spanning the gap. The V gene's germline CDR1 is SNHLY and CDR2 FYNNEI. CDR3 sequence reads: CASRWTHSIYEQYF. CDR3 nucleotide sequence: TGTGCCAGCAGGTGGACGCACAGCATCTACGAGCAGTACTTC.

V usage is TRBV12-3 or TRBV12-4 and J usage is TRBJ1-2; 8 positions match TRBD1. CDR3 length: 14 amino acids. V gave up 2 bases and J gave up 7 bases; unmatched junction bases: 6. The CDR3 DNA sequence: TGTGCCAGCAGTTTATCCGCCAGGGGGCGTGGCTACACCTTC. Protein sequence: CASSLSARGRGYTF.

This clonotype was found a few times. The J gene is TRBJ1-3, the V gene TRBV20-1; D gene ambiguous. V was shortened by 1 base and J by 3 bases, with 13 bases between the two germline ends. CDR3 length: 15 amino acids. Germline V CDR1 and CDR2: DFQATT, SNEGSKA (reference sequence). The CDR3 loop reads CSARGGNQGGNTIYF. Here the CDR3 DNA reads TGCAGTGCTAGAGGAGGGAATCAAGGTGGAAACACCATATATTTT.

The sample holds many counts of this clonotype. V and J are TRBV3-1 and TRBJ1-1; D is unresolved. V was trimmed by 4 bases and J by 9 bases, leaving 18 bases between them. CDR1 LGHDT and CDR2 YNNKEL come from the germline V gene (reference sequence). The CDR3 is 14 residues long. The CDR3 region is CASSPYGGRTQAFF. The CDR3 DNA sequence: TGTGCCAGCAGCCCCTACGGAGGGCGGACTCAAGCTTTCTTT.

Only a few counts were recorded for this clonotype. The chain links TRBV10-1 to TRBJ2-5; D not certain. Germline-derived CDR1 and CDR2 are WNHNN and SYGVQD (reference sequence). V lost 1 base, J lost 1 base, and 4 bases lay in between. This CDR3 region has 13 residues. As DNA, the CDR3 is TGCGCCAGCAGTGAGTTTATCCAAGAGACCCAGTACTTC. Translation gives CASSEFIQETQYF.

The V and J genes are TRBV28 and TRBJ2-7; D gene uncertain. V was clipped by 1 base and J by 6 bases, with 10 bases between them. Germline-derived CDR1 and CDR2 are MDHEN and SYDVKM. The CDR3 spans 13 residues. CDR3 nucleotides: TGTGCCAGCAGTTTATCTGCTGGCATCGAGCAGTACTTC. This translates into CASSLSAGIEQYF.

This clonotype occurred a few times. V usage is TRBV7-3 and J usage is TRBJ1-1; D perhaps matches TRBD1 (5 bases). V was cut by 6 bases and J by 0 bases, with 14 bases left in between. Germline values: CDR1 SGHTA, CDR2 FQGTGA. CDR3 length: 15 residues. As DNA, the CDR3 is TGTGCCAGCAGGGACTGGGACGTGATGAACACTGAAGCTTTCTTT. This codes for CASRDWDVMNTEAFF.

This sequence joins TRBV11-3 and TRBJ2-1; D may match TRBD1 or TRBD2 (5 bases each). Trimming took off 2 bases at V and 2 bases at J, with 10 bases between the two ends. Germline loops: CDR1 SGHNT, CDR2 YENEEA. CDR3 length: 15 amino acids. The CDR3 coding sequence is TGTGCCAGCAGCTTATGGGACGGAGCCTACAATGAGCAGTTCTTC. Protein product: CASSLWDGAYNEQFF.